This TCR beta chain was observed in a study of T cell changes during pregnancy in multiple sclerosis. The assay was immunoSEQ multiplex PCR, and TCRdb's table has in-frame clones only and misses some. The sample records around 57,000 clones, roughly nine tenths being singletons. Germline V CDR1 and CDR2: SGHAT, FQNNGV. CDR3 length equals 14 residues. V lost 2 bases and J lost 0, with 4 bases in between. The sample here was peripheral blood, taken after pregnancy. The sequence came from a female donor in good health, enrolled as a control in a pregnancy study. The rearrangement joins TRBV11-2 to TRBJ2-2; the D is unclear. The CDR3 spells CASSLITNTGELFF. The CDR3 DNA reads as TGTGCCAGCAGCTTAATTACGAACACCGGGGAGCTGTTTTTT.